This T cell receptor (beta chain) was captured in a study of cytomegalovirus exposure and HLA in healthy donors. PCR employed 60 Vbeta and 13 Jbeta primers. Sequenced by immunoSEQ multiplex PCR; TCRdb stores in-frame clones only, minus some. Its listing shows approximately 120,000 clones. Trimming took 4 bases from V and 0 from J, leaving 7 bases between them. The CDR3 is made up of 15 amino acids. Germline V gene sequence: CDR1 SGHTA, CDR2 FQGTGA. This rearrangement joins TRBV7-3 to TRBJ2-6; D is possibly TRBD1 (5 bases). This TCR derives from a man under 40 in good health and CMV-seronegative. Input material: PBMCs. DNA of the CDR3: TGTGCCAGCAGCTCCGACAGCTCTGGGGCCAACGTCCTGACTTTC. Protein sequence: CASSSDSSGANVLTF.